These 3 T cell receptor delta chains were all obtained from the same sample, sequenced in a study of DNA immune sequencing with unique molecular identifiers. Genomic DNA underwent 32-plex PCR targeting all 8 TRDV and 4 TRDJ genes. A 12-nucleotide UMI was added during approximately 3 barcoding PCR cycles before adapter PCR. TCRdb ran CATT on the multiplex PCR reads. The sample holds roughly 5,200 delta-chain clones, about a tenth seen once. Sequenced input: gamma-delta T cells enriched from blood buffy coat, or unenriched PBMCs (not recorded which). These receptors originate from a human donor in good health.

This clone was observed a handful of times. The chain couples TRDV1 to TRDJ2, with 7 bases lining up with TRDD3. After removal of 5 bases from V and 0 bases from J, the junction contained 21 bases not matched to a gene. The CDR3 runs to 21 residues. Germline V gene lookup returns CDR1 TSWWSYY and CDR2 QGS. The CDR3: CALGNTYYVLGGSALTAQLFF. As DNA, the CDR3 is TGTGCTCTTGGGAACACCTACTACGTGCTGGGGGGTTCCGCTTTGACAGCACAACTCTTCTTT.

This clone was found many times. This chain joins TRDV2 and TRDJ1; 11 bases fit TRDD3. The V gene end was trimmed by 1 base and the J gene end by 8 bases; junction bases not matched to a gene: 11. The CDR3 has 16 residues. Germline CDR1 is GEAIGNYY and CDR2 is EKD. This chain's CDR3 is CACDTRSGGYKGKLIF. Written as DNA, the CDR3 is TGTGCCTGTGACACACGTTCTGGGGGATACAAAGGCAAACTCATCTTT.

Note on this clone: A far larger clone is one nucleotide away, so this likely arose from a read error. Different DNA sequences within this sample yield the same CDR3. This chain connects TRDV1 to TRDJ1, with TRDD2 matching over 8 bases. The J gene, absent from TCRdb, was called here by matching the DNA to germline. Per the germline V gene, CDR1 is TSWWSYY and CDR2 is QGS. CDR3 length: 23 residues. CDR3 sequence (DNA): TGTGCTCTTGGGGACCTACCAAGGACTTCCTACGTCCGGGGGGGGACGTACACCGAAAAACTCATCTTT. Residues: CALGDLPRTSYVRGGTYTEKLIF.